This T cell receptor (beta chain) was obtained from a study of cytomegalovirus exposure and HLA in healthy donors. Turning to the study itself: The same platform as the approximately 670 first-cohort repertoires was used for the 110 or so validation repertoires, a later analysis reported. Broader study findings: Most TCR sequences were uncommon, yet certain public TCRs appeared in many donors. There were a few CMV-associated chains whose specificity for CMV antigens was confirmed in vitro.

This CDR3 is built from 13 residues. With 4 bases removed from V and 2 bases from J, the gap between germline ends came to 9 bases. Germline V lookup: CDR1 MNHEY, CDR2 SMNVEV (reference sequence). The data were produced by immunoSEQ multiplex PCR, yet TCRdb's version contains in-frame clones alone and is incomplete. The table shows tens of thousands of clones, with around 97% occurring only once. This clone came up once. Its antigen is as yet unknown. The donors were members of the validation cohort, which comprised 120 subjects and was separate from the first cohort of 666 subjects. The sequence derives from a woman aged 18-29 years in good health and CMV-seropositive. Sequenced sample: PBMCs. The rearrangement links TRBV27 to TRBJ2-7; no clear D. For the CDR3, the DNA is TGTGCCAGCAGTTCCTCGGGTACCTACGAGCAGTACTTC. This sequence encodes CASSSSGTYEQYF.